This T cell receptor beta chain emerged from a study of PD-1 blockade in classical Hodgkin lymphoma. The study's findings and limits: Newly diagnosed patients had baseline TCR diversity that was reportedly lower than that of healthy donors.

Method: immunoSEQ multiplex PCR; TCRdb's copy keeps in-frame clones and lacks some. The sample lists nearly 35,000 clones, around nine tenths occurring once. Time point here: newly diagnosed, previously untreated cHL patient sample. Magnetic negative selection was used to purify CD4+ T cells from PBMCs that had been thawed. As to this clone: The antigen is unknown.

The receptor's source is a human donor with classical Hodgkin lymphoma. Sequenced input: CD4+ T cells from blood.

In DNA form, the CDR3 reads TGTGCCAGCAGCGATGAACTGAGGGGTACGCAGTATTTT. This sequence encodes CASSDELRGTQYF. The chain carries TRBV6-4 and TRBJ2-3; either TRBD1 or TRBD2 may fit D (5 bases each). V was cut by 6 bases and J by 8 bases, with 15 bases left in between. The CDR3 runs 13 residues. Germline CDR1 MRHNA, CDR2 SNTAGT.